The 8 T cell receptor beta chains below come from one sample, sequenced in a study of cytomegalovirus exposure and HLA in healthy donors. Vbeta (60) and Jbeta (13) primers were used in the PCR. The data were produced by immunoSEQ multiplex PCR, yet TCRdb's version contains in-frame clones alone and is incomplete. Among about 89,000 clones listed, approximately 79% were seen once. Sequenced sample: PBMCs. Every receptor here comes from a man aged 30-40 years in good health and CMV-seronegative.

This clone has only a few counts. The chain links TRBV30 to TRBJ1-1, with D perhaps TRBD1 (5 bases). Trimming left V 3 bases short and J 5 bases short, with 13 bases between. CDR3 length equals 13 residues. CDR1 is GTSNPN and CDR2 is SVGIG in the germline V gene (reference sequence). CDR3 amino acids: CAWRGPIRTEAFF. The CDR3, as DNA: TGTGCCTGGAGGGGGCCAATTCGGACTGAAGCTTTCTTT.

The chain carries TRBV6-5 and TRBJ1-2, with 8 bases matching TRBD1. Germline V gives CDR1 MNHEY, CDR2 SVGAGI. This CDR3 comprises 15 residues. Trimming cost V 0 bases and J 6 bases; bases outside gene matches: 6. CDR3 nucleotides: TGTGCCAGCAGTTACTCCCGGACAGGGCGGAATGGCTACACCTTC. Its translation: CASSYSRTGRNGYTF.

The V gene is TRBV5-6, the J gene TRBJ2-1, with 9 positions matching TRBD2. The CDR3 contains 14 residues. V lost 5 bases to trimming and J lost 4 bases; unmatched junction nucleotides: 4. CDR1 is SGHDT, CDR2 YYEEEE, per germline. CDR3 sequence reads: CASRRGGSYNEQFF. The CDR3 nucleotides are TGTGCCAGCAGGCGGGGGGGCTCTTACAATGAGCAGTTCTTC.

The chain uses TRBV2 and TRBJ2-3; unclear D gene. Trimming took off 4 bases at V and 3 bases at J, with 5 bases between the two ends. The CDR3 runs 12 residues. The V gene's germline CDR1 is SNHLY and CDR2 FYNNEI. CDR3 nucleotides: TGTGCCAGCAGTGTCACTACAGATACGCAGTATTTT. Encoded protein: CASSVTTDTQYF. The variable domain in full, completed from reference TRBV2 and TRBJ2-3, reads EPEVTQTPSHQVTQMGQEVILRCVPISNHLYFYWYRQILGQKVEFLVSFYNNEISEKSEIFDDQFSVERPDGSNFTLKIRSTKLEDSAMYFCASSVTTDTQYFGPGTRLTVL.

The gene calls are TRBV6-5 and TRBJ2-3; D uncertain. The CDR3 length is 13 residues. V was shortened by 3 bases and J by 3 bases, with 7 bases between the two germline ends. Germline values: CDR1 MNHEY, CDR2 SVGAGI. The CDR3 nucleotides are TGTGCCAGCAGTTATGCGGTTACAGATACGCAGTATTTT. The encoded protein is CASSYAVTDTQYF.

The rearrangement joins TRBV10-3 to TRBJ2-1, with TRBD2 matching over 14 bases. The CDR3 has 15 amino acids. Germline CDR1 is ENHRY and CDR2 is SYGVKD. Trimming took 6 bases from V and 7 from J; bases not matched to a gene: 5. CDR3 region: CAIRETSGGANEQFF. The CDR3 DNA is TGTGCCATCAGGGAGACTAGCGGGGGGGCTAATGAGCAGTTCTTC.

This chain links TRBV7-9 with TRBJ2-7; 10 bases agree with TRBD1. This CDR3 is built from 15 residues. Germline V lookup: CDR1 SEHNR, CDR2 FQNEAQ (reference sequence). The trim removed 4 bases at V and 2 bases at J, leaving 5 bases unmatched. CDR3 bases: TGTGCCAGCAGCTCGACAGGGGGCTACCCCTACGAGCAGTACTTC. It yields the protein CASSSTGGYPYEQYF.

The chain has TRBV19 and TRBJ2-7; D remains ambiguous. Germline values: CDR1 LNHDA, CDR2 SQIVND (reference sequence). The CDR3 is 14 residues long. The V end was cut by 2 bases, the J end by 4 bases, with 12 bases between. As DNA, the CDR3 is TGTGCCAGTAGTATAACAACAGACGCATACGAGCAGTACTTC. Translated: CASSITTDAYEQYF.